The rows below give T cell receptor beta chains drawn from one sample of a study of cytomegalovirus exposure and HLA in healthy donors. Here immunoSEQ multiplex PCR was the method, and the copy in TCRdb shows in-frame clones only, minus some. The sample holds some 190,000 clones, 65% to 90% seen once. The sample comprised PBMCs. All receptors come from a woman aged 25 to 39 in good health and CMV-seronegative. Both conserved end residues are part of each CDR3. D genes are given only for firm matches. The listing skips clone size in some rows; elsewhere it reads once, few, many or a size class.

TRBD2	TRBJ2-1	.	TRBV5-1	CASSLGLAGTSYNEQFF	TGCGCCAGCAGCTTGGGTCTAGCGGGAACCTCCTACAATGAGCAGTTCTTC
.	TRBJ2-3	few	TRBV29-1	CSGGTDTQYF	TGCTCGGGGGGCACAGATACGCAGTATTTT
TRBD2	TRBJ2-1	.	TRBV6-5	CASSYIAGGPYNEQFF	TGTGCCAGCAGTTATATAGCGGGAGGGCCCTACAATGAGCAGTTCTTC
TRBD2	TRBJ2-3	.	TRBV10-2	CASTRTSETDTQYF	TGCGCCAGCACCCGGACTAGCGAGACAGATACGCAGTATTTT
.	TRBJ1-6	few	TRBV4-2	CASSPARQGSNSPLHF	TGTGCCAGCAGCCCAGCTAGGCAGGGTAGTAATTCACCCCTCCACTTT
.	TRBJ1-5	.	TRBV6-1	CASSEFAGSEQPQHF	TGTGCCAGCAGTGAATTTGCGGGGTCGGAACAGCCCCAGCATTTT
TRBD2	TRBJ2-7	.	TRBV28	CASSLASGRASEQYF	TGTGCCAGCAGTTTAGCTAGCGGGAGGGCGAGCGAGCAGTACTTC
.	TRBJ2-1	.	TRBV4-1	CASSQTAYEQFF	TGCGCCAGCAGCCAAACCGCGTATGAGCAGTTCTTC
.	TRBJ2-5	.	TRBV6-1	CASSERREETQYF	TGTGCCAGCAGTGAACGTCGGGAAGAGACCCAGTACTTC
TRBD1	TRBJ1-1	few	TRBV6-6	CASSYAGTGVEAFF	TGTGCCAGCAGTTACGCGGGGACAGGGGTTGAAGCTTTCTTT
TRBD2	TRBJ2-1	.	TRBV2	CASERGTYNEQFF	TGTGCCAGCGAGCGGGGGACCTACAATGAGCAGTTCTTC
TRBD2	TRBJ2-7	few	TRBV7-2	CASSPFAGGLTQQYF	TGTGCCAGCAGCCCCTTCGCGGGGGGCCTTACCCAGCAGTACTTC
.	TRBJ1-2	.	TRBV5-8	CASSLGGDGGYGYTF	TGTGCCAGCAGCTTGGGGGGGGACGGTGGCTATGGCTACACCTTC
.	TRBJ2-7	.	TRBV6-5	CASSYSVLSYEQYF	TGTGCCAGCAGTTACTCAGTACTCTCCTACGAGCAGTACTTC
.	TRBJ1-2	.	TRBV5-1	CASSLAEGSDGYTF	TGCGCCAGCAGCTTGGCGGAGGGTAGCGATGGCTACACCTTC
.	TRBJ2-1	few	TRBV19	CASSSMTRSYNEQFF	TGTGCCAGTAGTTCCATGACACGCTCCTACAATGAGCAGTTCTTC
TRBD2	TRBJ2-3	.	TRBV5-1	CASSLAVAGGSFMTDTQYF	TGCGCCAGCAGCTTGGCGGTTGCGGGAGGGTCCTTCATGACGGATACGCAGTATTTT
TRBD1	TRBJ1-2	once	TRBV5-4	CASNHGGGQSVAFSGYTF	TGTGCCAGCAACCACGGGGGGGGACAGTCTGTCGCGTTTTCTGGCTACACCTTC
.	TRBJ2-7	.	TRBV28	CASRTRTPGREQYF	TGTGCCAGCAGGACCCGGACCCCGGGGAGAGAGCAGTACTTC
.	TRBJ2-5	.	TRBV7-3	CASSPGGDAATQYF	TGTGCCAGCAGCCCGGGCGGGGACGCCGCCACCCAGTACTTC
TRBD2	TRBJ2-1	.	TRBV5-1	CASSLSGVSYNEQFF	TGCGCCAGCAGCCTTAGCGGGGTAAGCTACAATGAGCAGTTCTTC
.	TRBJ2-1	few	TRBV29-1	CSVGAGNSYNEQFF	TGCAGCGTTGGGGCGGGAAACTCCTACAATGAGCAGTTCTTC
TRBD1	TRBJ1-2	few	TRBV6-6	CASSWDRGYGYTF	TGTGCCAGCAGTTGGGACAGGGGGTATGGCTACACCTTC
.	TRBJ2-1	.	TRBV5-1	CASSLTTGLTAYNEQFF	TGCGCCAGCAGCTTGACGACTGGACTAACGGCTTACAATGAGCAGTTCTTC
TRBD2	TRBJ2-1	.	TRBV19	CASSINQASGYNEQFF	TGTGCCAGTAGTATAAACCAGGCTAGCGGCTACAATGAGCAGTTCTTC
TRBD2	TRBJ2-3	few	TRBV10-1	CASSGPLFSGGTLCTQYF	TGCGCCAGCAGTGGGCCCTTGTTTAGCGGGGGGACTCTTTGTACGCAGTATTTT
TRBD1	TRBJ2-7	.	TRBV6-5	CASSSGTGSYEQYF	TGTGCCAGCAGTTCCGGGACAGGTTCCTACGAGCAGTACTTC
.	TRBJ2-7	.	TRBV5-1	CASSRGTVESYEQYF	TGCGCCAGCAGCCGGGGGACAGTAGAATCCTACGAGCAGTACTTC
TRBD1	TRBJ2-7	.	TRBV5-1	CASSTLQGAYEQYF	TGCGCCAGCAGCACCTTACAGGGGGCTTACGAGCAGTACTTC
.	TRBJ2-1	.	TRBV2	CASREQESSYNEQFF	TGTGCCAGCAGAGAACAGGAAAGCTCCTACAATGAGCAGTTCTTC
TRBD2	TRBJ2-7	.	TRBV29-1	CSGGTSGRHEQYF	TGCAGCGGCGGGACTAGCGGACGCCACGAGCAGTACTTC
.	TRBJ2-5	once	TRBV28	CASSSGGKETQYF	TGTGCCAGCAGTTCAGGAGGGAAAGAGACCCAGTACTTC
.	TRBJ1-2	.	TRBV5-1	CASSPGVQNDGYTF	TGCGCCAGCAGCCCGGGAGTCCAGAACGATGGCTACACCTTC
TRBD1	TRBJ1-1	once	TRBV7-8	CASSLVFGTGGYLNTEAFF	TGTGCCAGCAGCTTAGTCTTTGGGACAGGGGGCTACTTGAACACTGAAGCTTTCTTT
TRBD1	TRBJ2-6	.	TRBV6-4	CASSDPEWGRQGFVEGANVLTF	TGTGCCAGCAGTGACCCTGAATGGGGCCGACAGGGGTTCGTGGAGGGGGCCAACGTCCTGACTTTC
.	TRBJ2-5	.	TRBV11-2	CASSLSIGGSGQETQYF	TGTGCCAGCAGCTTAAGTATAGGAGGCTCGGGGCAAGAGACCCAGTACTTC
TRBD1	TRBJ2-1	.	TRBV4-1	CASSQDYWDRGGGFF	TGCGCCAGCAGCCAAGATTATTGGGACAGGGGTGGGGGGTTCTTC
.	TRBJ2-7	.	TRBV28	CASSLWQGDEQYF	TGTGCCAGCAGTTTGTGGCAGGGTGACGAGCAGTACTTC
TRBD2	TRBJ2-7	.	TRBV5-1	CASSSSGGGYEQYF	TGCGCCAGCAGCTCCAGCGGGGGCGGGTACGAGCAGTACTTC
TRBD1	TRBJ1-1	.	TRBV29-1	CSVDWQGVGEAFF	TGCAGCGTTGATTGGCAGGGGGTGGGTGAAGCTTTCTTT
TRBD1	TRBJ2-5	.	TRBV9	CASSLPGTGVEETQYF	TGTGCCAGCAGCCTGCCCGGGACAGGGGTCGAAGAGACCCAGTACTTC
.	TRBJ1-2	.	TRBV2	CASSPDPEVDGYTF	TGTGCCAGCAGCCCGGACCCGGAGGTCGATGGCTACACCTTC
.	TRBJ1-6	.	TRBV28	CASSLLAGLGSPLHF	TGTGCCAGCAGTTTACTTGCGGGGCTCGGGTCACCCCTCCACTTT
TRBD1	TRBJ2-2	.	TRBV9	CASSFGQGNTGELFF	TGTGCCAGCAGCTTCGGACAGGGGAACACCGGGGAGCTGTTTTTT
.	TRBJ2-1	few	TRBV5-1	CASSSTRQYNEQFF	TGCGCCAGCAGCTCGACCCGACAGTACAATGAGCAGTTCTTC
.	TRBJ2-6	.	TRBV7-3	CASSSSSGANVLTF	TGTGCCAGCAGCTCCAGCTCTGGGGCCAACGTCCTGACTTTC
TRBD2	TRBJ2-2	.	TRBV29-1	CSVTGTSGYTGELFF	TGCAGCGTGACCGGAACTAGCGGTTACACCGGGGAGCTGTTTTTT
TRBD1	TRBJ2-2	.	TRBV6-5	CASSRDREVGELFF	TGTGCCAGCAGTCGGGACAGGGAGGTCGGGGAGCTGTTTTTT
.	TRBJ2-7	.	TRBV2	CASSVGLRDSSYEQYF	TGTGCCAGCAGTGTTGGCCTTCGGGATAGCTCCTACGAGCAGTACTTC
TRBD2	TRBJ2-3	.	TRBV5-6	CASSLVGTRDTDTQYF	TGTGCCAGCAGCTTGGTCGGGACTAGGGACACAGATACGCAGTATTTT
TRBD1	TRBJ2-3	.	TRBV6-1	CASSEVLGQGADTQYF	TGTGCCAGCAGTGAAGTGTTGGGACAGGGCGCAGATACGCAGTATTTT
TRBD2	TRBJ2-3	.	TRBV6-4	CASSSIAGATDTQYF	TGTGCCAGCAGCTCTATAGCGGGGGCCACAGATACGCAGTATTTT
.	TRBJ2-1	.	TRBV5-1	CASSLQGGNYNEQFF	TGCGCCAGCAGCTTGCAAGGGGGTAATTACAATGAGCAGTTCTTC
.	TRBJ1-2	.	TRBV30	CAWSVGAGYTF	TGTGCCTGGAGTGTAGGGGCTGGCTACACCTTC
TRBD2	TRBJ2-1	few	TRBV7-6	CASSLGTLAGGRNNEQFF	TGTGCCAGCAGCTTAGGAACATTAGCGGGGGGACGAAACAATGAGCAGTTCTTC
.	TRBJ2-1	.	TRBV2	CASSDSPRGQQFF	TGTGCCAGCAGTGACTCTCCCAGGGGTCAGCAGTTCTTC
TRBD1	TRBJ2-2	.	TRBV5-1	CASSFRDRGLRELFF	TGCGCCAGCAGCTTCCGGGACAGGGGGCTAAGGGAGCTGTTTTTT